This is a list of T cell receptor beta chains from one sample in a study of OX40 agonist ivuxolimab in advanced cancers. Profiled with immunoSEQ multiplex PCR; TCRdb holds only in-frame clones, not every one. The table lists approximately 60,000 clones, roughly 80% of them singletons. The sample was CD4+ or CD8+ T cells sorted from blood, taken in a trial of the OX40 agonist ivuxolimab. These receptors came from an adult with an advanced solid tumor such as melanoma, head and neck, liver or kidney cancer. CDR3s leave out the opening cysteine and the closing phenylalanine or tryptophan. The order of the fields is V gene, J gene, CDR3 protein.

TRBV5-6	TRBJ2-2	ASSSNRRLNTGELF
TRBV18	TRBJ1-2	ASSTGQDNYGYT
TRBV6-1	TRBJ1-6	ASSEWRTEMNSPLH
TRBV18	TRBJ2-5	ASSPDIKETQY
TRBV19	TRBJ2-5	ASSIEQWGVTY
TRBV5-5	TRBJ1-2	ASSFQGADGYT
TRBV6-5	TRBJ1-1	ASSYTDGQGKAF
TRBV6-6	TRBJ2-7	ASSRQVWEQY
TRBV27	TRBJ1-2	ASRTGSRGGYT
TRBV30	TRBJ2-2	AWSGRGSTGELF
TRBV5-1	TRBJ2-5	ASSVPLGGGQETQY
TRBV6-1	TRBJ2-5	AMGPGQETQY
TRBV30	TRBJ1-4	AWSRTSTNEKLF
TRBV6-6	TRBJ1-4	ASRGRGVEKLF
TRBV6-1	TRBJ2-7	ASRGTEAHEQY
TRBV6-5	TRBJ1-1	ASSYGDRDNTEAF
TRBV5-1	TRBJ2-3	ASSLAPAGGTDTQY
TRBV4-1	TRBJ2-2	ASRIGTVNTGELF
TRBV5-1	TRBJ2-6	ASSLDRGGSGANVLT
TRBV7-2	TRBJ2-6	ASSLDQSGANVLT
TRBV5-1	TRBJ2-1	ASSLGGEQF
TRBV4-2	TRBJ2-3	ASSQLSSGGAFDTQY
TRBV5-1	TRBJ2-1	ASSSGLAGGPLQF
TRBV19	TRBJ1-2	ASKGGIFNYGYT
TRBV5-4	TRBJ2-3	ASSRQGEDTQY
TRBV7-3	TRBJ2-1	ASSSLGDYNEQF
TRBV6-1	TRBJ2-1	ASSDRATNNEQF
TRBV2	TRBJ2-3	ASSEAPSGTGTDTQY
TRBV19	TRBJ2-1	ASSMWRGPSYNEQF
TRBV6-4	TRBJ2-2	ASSGAVGAGTGELF
TRBV5-1	TRBJ2-7	ASSLAVAGNYEQY
TRBV18	TRBJ1-1	ASARDRDHRTEAF
TRBV5-5	TRBJ1-6	ASSLVGGSGSPLH
TRBV6-5	TRBJ1-2	ASRGTGGNYGYT
TRBV6-6	TRBJ2-7	ASSPLGGSIHEQY
TRBV19	TRBJ2-1	ASMGSGSYNEQF
TRBV6-5	TRBJ2-2	ARQGQRNTGELF
TRBV29-1	TRBJ1-2	SVEMTGGNYGYT
TRBV7-7	TRBJ2-1	ASSLGIAGVYEQF
TRBV28	TRBJ1-1	ASRSRETEAF
TRBV14	TRBJ2-5	ASSRTWGWGEILKETQY
TRBV6-6	TRBJ2-3	ASSPGGGAIGTQY
TRBV2	TRBJ1-5	ASRIGNQPQH
TRBV27	TRBJ1-2	ASRRQGSGSGYT
TRBV6-5	TRBJ1-5	APYGPLSDQPQH
TRBV7-9	TRBJ1-3	ASSRSTSGNTIY
TRBV5-4	TRBJ1-1	ASSFDRGDTEAF
TRBV7-2	TRBJ1-5	ASSLVTGDQPQH
TRBV11-3	TRBJ1-1	ASSPNPGGTEAF
TRBV4-1	TRBJ1-1	ASSPRDRGLNTEAF
TRBV11-2	TRBJ2-1	ASSLAGGNIYNEQF
TRBV29-1	TRBJ2-1	SVEGNEQF
TRBV2	TRBJ2-3	ASNPGLDTDTQY
TRBV19	TRBJ1-3	ASKAGDSSGNTIY
TRBV9	TRBJ2-3	ASSVPPAIDTQY
TRBV7-8	TRBJ2-7	ASTPGVREEQY
TRBV11-3	TRBJ2-3	ASSLGQATDTQY